The clone carrying this T cell receptor beta chain was seen a handful of times. The antigen remains undetermined. This record comes from a study of blood T cells in healthy people across ages. General study points: Higher diversity and more naive CD4+ cells were features of long-lived donors, compared to aged donors. Underestimates were what the diversity estimates from one million T cells were considered to be.

The CDR3 has 15 amino acids. V lost 5 bases to trimming and J lost 5 bases; unmatched junction nucleotides: 11. Germline loops: CDR1 SGHNT, CDR2 YENEEA. PCR was performed a second time for about 7 to 12 cycles using a sample-barcoded 5' primer and a J-beta primer mix. TCRdb reprocessed the 5' RACE reads with MiXCR, giving one entry per CDR3 protein. The sample includes hundreds of thousands of distinct CDR3 sequences, 43% seen only once; the top ten take less than 25%. Sequencing was performed on blood. The rearrangement links TRBV11-3 to TRBJ2-7; 8 positions agree with TRBD2. This TCR derives from a woman aged 55-69 years in good health. The CDR3 DNA follows: TGTGCCAGCAGCCCAGACGGGGGGGGAATTGACGAGCAGTACTTC. This codes for CASSPDGGGIDEQYF.